A selection of T cell receptor beta chains follows, all from one sample in a study of shared clonotypes between healthy human individuals. Sequencing used immunoSEQ multiplex PCR; TCRdb keeps in-frame clones, though not all of them. The sample consists of 150,000 to 200,000 clones, 85% to 95% of them appearing once. What was sequenced was naive CD4+ T cells sorted from blood. These receptors were obtained from a woman in her 30s in good health. The CDR3 runs from the conserved cysteine through the conserved F or W. The order of the fields is D gene, J gene, clone size, V gene, CDR3 protein, CDR3 DNA. The D gene is left open where the match is weak. Only some rows state a clone size, as once, few, many or a class for expanded clones.

D gene: TRBD2
J gene: TRBJ2-7
clone size: .
V gene: TRBV19
CDR3 protein: CASSPRVGLADLPYEQYF
CDR3 DNA: TGTGCCAGTAGTCCAAGGGTGGGACTAGCGGATCTTCCCTACGAGCAGTACTTC

D gene: .
J gene: TRBJ2-7
clone size: .
V gene: TRBV6-6
CDR3 protein: CASSSGTREQYF
CDR3 DNA: TGTGCCAGCAGTTCTGGGACGAGAGAGCAGTACTTC

D gene: TRBD1
J gene: TRBJ2-2
clone size: .
V gene: TRBV18
CDR3 protein: CASSLRQGSNTGELFF
CDR3 DNA: TGTGCCAGCTCACTTCGACAGGGGTCGAACACCGGGGAGCTGTTTTTT

D gene: TRBD2
J gene: TRBJ2-5
clone size: .
V gene: TRBV29-1
CDR3 protein: CSVGLAGEQYF
CDR3 DNA: TGCAGCGTTGGGCTAGCGGGTGAGCAGTACTTC

D gene: TRBD2
J gene: TRBJ2-3
clone size: .
V gene: TRBV4-1
CDR3 protein: CASSQDPGLAGGPSTDTQYF
CDR3 DNA: TGCGCCAGCAGCCAAGATCCCGGACTAGCGGGAGGGCCTAGCACAGATACGCAGTATTTT

D gene: .
J gene: TRBJ2-2
clone size: once
V gene: TRBV5-4
CDR3 protein: CASTATGALGELFF
CDR3 DNA: TGTGCCAGCACCGCCACGGGGGCGCTTGGGGAGCTGTTTTTT

D gene: TRBD2
J gene: TRBJ2-3
clone size: .
V gene: TRBV2
CDR3 protein: CASFLAGTDTQYF
CDR3 DNA: TGTGCCAGCTTTCTAGCGGGTACAGATACGCAGTATTTT

D gene: .
J gene: TRBJ2-1
clone size: .
V gene: TRBV15
CDR3 protein: CATSTPSSYNEQFF
CDR3 DNA: TGTGCCACCAGCACCCCGAGCTCCTACAATGAGCAGTTCTTC

D gene: .
J gene: TRBJ2-2
clone size: .
V gene: TRBV5-1
CDR3 protein: CASSLGQTNTGELFF
CDR3 DNA: TGCGCCAGCAGCTTGGGACAAACTAACACCGGGGAGCTGTTTTTT

D gene: .
J gene: TRBJ2-6
clone size: .
V gene: TRBV29-1
CDR3 protein: CSVEGPGAVSGANVLTF
CDR3 DNA: TGCAGCGTTGAAGGGCCCGGCGCGGTGTCTGGGGCCAACGTCCTGACTTTC

D gene: .
J gene: TRBJ1-5
clone size: .
V gene: TRBV19
CDR3 protein: CASSPTAGTTGGGNQPQHF
CDR3 DNA: TGTGCCAGTAGTCCTACAGCCGGGACCACCGGAGGGGGCAATCAGCCCCAGCATTTT

D gene: TRBD2
J gene: TRBJ2-5
clone size: .
V gene: TRBV18
CDR3 protein: CASSPGLAGGPQETQYF
CDR3 DNA: TGTGCCAGCTCACCAGGGCTAGCGGGAGGCCCCCAAGAGACCCAGTACTTC

D gene: TRBD1
J gene: TRBJ1-5
clone size: .
V gene: TRBV9
CDR3 protein: CASSGQGVNQPQHF
CDR3 DNA: TGTGCCAGCAGCGGGCAGGGGGTCAATCAGCCCCAGCATTTT

D gene: TRBD2
J gene: TRBJ2-7
clone size: .
V gene: TRBV5-1
CDR3 protein: CASSLGSSGTYEQYF
CDR3 DNA: TGCGCCAGCAGCTTGGGTTCTAGCGGGACCTACGAGCAGTACTTC

D gene: .
J gene: TRBJ1-1
clone size: .
V gene: TRBV7-3
CDR3 protein: CASSLEEGNTEAFF
CDR3 DNA: TGTGCCAGCAGCTTAGAGGAGGGAAACACTGAAGCTTTCTTT

D gene: .
J gene: TRBJ1-1
clone size: .
V gene: TRBV2
CDR3 protein: CASRIGVGTEAFF
CDR3 DNA: TGTGCCAGCAGAATAGGGGTTGGCACTGAAGCTTTCTTT

D gene: .
J gene: TRBJ2-3
clone size: .
V gene: TRBV25-1
CDR3 protein: CAIRTSSTDTQYF
CDR3 DNA: TGTGCCATCCGCACCTCTAGCACAGATACGCAGTATTTT

D gene: .
J gene: TRBJ1-1
clone size: .
V gene: TRBV2
CDR3 protein: CASMGRPNTEAFF
CDR3 DNA: TGTGCCAGCATGGGCCGGCCGAACACTGAAGCTTTCTTT

D gene: .
J gene: TRBJ2-7
clone size: .
V gene: TRBV28
CDR3 protein: CASSPRPGHIYEQYF
CDR3 DNA: TGTGCCAGCAGCCCCCGCCCGGGACACATCTACGAGCAGTACTTC

D gene: .
J gene: TRBJ1-5
clone size: few
V gene: TRBV6-5
CDR3 protein: CASSSGRVSNQPQHF
CDR3 DNA: TGTGCCAGCAGTTCCGGCAGGGTTAGCAATCAGCCCCAGCATTTT

D gene: TRBD1
J gene: TRBJ1-1
clone size: .
V gene: TRBV2
CDR3 protein: CASSEIGQGALNTEAFF
CDR3 DNA: TGTGCCAGCAGTGAGATTGGACAGGGGGCCCTGAACACTGAAGCTTTCTTT

D gene: .
J gene: TRBJ1-1
clone size: .
V gene: TRBV5-1
CDR3 protein: CASRPSGAGKVAFF
CDR3 DNA: TGCGCCAGCAGGCCCTCTGGGGCCGGAAAGGTAGCTTTCTTT

D gene: .
J gene: TRBJ2-3
clone size: .
V gene: TRBV7-8
CDR3 protein: CASSGSGFITDTQYF
CDR3 DNA: TGTGCCAGCAGCGGCTCGGGATTCATCACAGATACGCAGTATTTT

D gene: .
J gene: TRBJ2-3
clone size: .
V gene: TRBV5-8
CDR3 protein: CASRTRGGSSTDTQYF
CDR3 DNA: TGTGCCAGCAGGACCCGTGGCGGCTCTAGCACAGATACGCAGTATTTT

D gene: TRBD1
J gene: TRBJ1-4
clone size: .
V gene: TRBV7-9
CDR3 protein: CASSFRQGGEKLFF
CDR3 DNA: TGTGCCAGCAGCTTTCGACAGGGCGGTGAAAAACTGTTTTTT

D gene: TRBD1
J gene: TRBJ2-7
clone size: .
V gene: TRBV7-8
CDR3 protein: CASSLAGTGKNEQYF
CDR3 DNA: TGTGCCAGCAGCTTAGCCGGGACAGGTAAAAACGAGCAGTACTTC

D gene: .
J gene: TRBJ1-1
clone size: .
V gene: TRBV5-1
CDR3 protein: CASSLNEYAEAFF
CDR3 DNA: TGCGCCAGCAGCTTGAACGAGTACGCTGAAGCTTTCTTT

D gene: TRBD1
J gene: TRBJ1-1
clone size: .
V gene: TRBV28
CDR3 protein: CASSSDGTDSEAFF
CDR3 DNA: TGTGCCAGCAGTTCCGATGGGACAGACAGTGAAGCTTTCTTT

D gene: .
J gene: TRBJ1-1
clone size: .
V gene: TRBV7-2
CDR3 protein: CASSDKGHLGTEAFF
CDR3 DNA: TGTGCCAGCAGCGATAAGGGGCACTTGGGTACTGAAGCTTTCTTT

D gene: .
J gene: TRBJ1-6
clone size: .
V gene: TRBV5-6
CDR3 protein: CASRSGHWNNSPLHF
CDR3 DNA: TGTGCCAGCAGATCCGGACACTGGAATAATTCACCCCTCCACTTT

D gene: TRBD1
J gene: TRBJ1-1
clone size: .
V gene: TRBV6-5
CDR3 protein: CASSYSGRTGEAFF
CDR3 DNA: TGTGCCAGCAGTTACTCTGGGAGGACAGGTGAAGCTTTCTTT

D gene: .
J gene: TRBJ2-5
clone size: .
V gene: TRBV19
CDR3 protein: CASSITDQETQYF
CDR3 DNA: TGTGCCAGTAGTATAACAGACCAAGAGACCCAGTACTTC

D gene: .
J gene: TRBJ1-4
clone size: .
V gene: TRBV4-1
CDR3 protein: CASSPLEQTTNEKLFF
CDR3 DNA: TGCGCCAGCAGCCCTCTCGAACAAACAACTAATGAAAAACTGTTTTTT

D gene: .
J gene: TRBJ2-7
clone size: .
V gene: TRBV7-2
CDR3 protein: CASSLNYQTYEQYF
CDR3 DNA: TGTGCCAGCAGCTTAAATTATCAGACCTACGAGCAGTACTTC

D gene: TRBD1
J gene: TRBJ2-7
clone size: .
V gene: TRBV18
CDR3 protein: CASSLQGSYEQYF
CDR3 DNA: TGTGCCAGCTCACTACAGGGGAGCTACGAGCAGTACTTC

D gene: .
J gene: TRBJ2-7
clone size: .
V gene: TRBV5-1
CDR3 protein: CASSLSPIQSYEQYF
CDR3 DNA: TGCGCCAGCAGCTTGAGTCCGATCCAATCCTACGAGCAGTACTTC

D gene: .
J gene: TRBJ2-5
clone size: .
V gene: TRBV14
CDR3 protein: CASSHFSKETQYF
CDR3 DNA: TGTGCCAGCAGCCATTTTAGTAAAGAGACCCAGTACTTC

D gene: TRBD1
J gene: TRBJ2-7
clone size: .
V gene: TRBV18
CDR3 protein: CASSPGTGYEQYF
CDR3 DNA: TGTGCCAGCTCACCAGGGACAGGCTACGAGCAGTACTTC

D gene: .
J gene: TRBJ2-5
clone size: .
V gene: TRBV7-2
CDR3 protein: CASSLAETQYF
CDR3 DNA: TGTGCCAGCAGCTTAGCGGAGACCCAGTACTTC

D gene: TRBD1
J gene: TRBJ1-1
clone size: .
V gene: TRBV18
CDR3 protein: CASSPTGLLNTEAFF
CDR3 DNA: TGTGCCAGCTCACCGACAGGGTTATTGAACACTGAAGCTTTCTTT

D gene: .
J gene: TRBJ2-7
clone size: few
V gene: TRBV2
CDR3 protein: CASSSGYEQYF
CDR3 DNA: TGTGCCAGTAGTAGCGGCTACGAGCAGTACTTC

D gene: .
J gene: TRBJ1-5
clone size: .
V gene: TRBV28
CDR3 protein: CASSLGRAGNQPQHF
CDR3 DNA: TGTGCCAGCAGTTTAGGTAGGGCGGGCAATCAGCCCCAGCATTTT

D gene: .
J gene: TRBJ1-1
clone size: .
V gene: TRBV2
CDR3 protein: CASSGRGALGTEAFF
CDR3 DNA: TGTGCCAGCAGTGGGAGAGGGGCCCTCGGGACTGAAGCTTTCTTT